The rows below give T cell receptor beta chains drawn from one sample of a study of shared clonotypes between healthy human individuals. Repertoires were generated with immunoSEQ multiplex PCR, while TCRdb's copy carries only in-frame clones and drops some. The sample holds millions of clones; roughly 94% are singletons and the top ten take 0.1% to 0.15%. Sequences were obtained from naive CD4+ T cells sorted from blood. These receptors were taken from a man aged 18 to 35 in good health. Both conserved end residues are part of each CDR3. The D gene is left open where the match is weak. Size values are once, few and many counts, or a class for expanded clones, and some rows have none.

clone size	D gene	J gene	V gene	CDR3 protein	CDR3 DNA
-	-	TRBJ2-7	TRBV5-6	CASSFGTRAYEQYF	TGTGCCAGCAGCTTCGGTACTAGGGCCTACGAGCAGTACTTC
-	TRBD1	TRBJ1-3	TRBV30	CAWRQGDRASGNTIYF	TGTGCCTGGAGGCAGGGGGACAGGGCCTCTGGAAACACCATATATTTT
-	-	TRBJ2-7	TRBV9	CASSVAYSSYEQYF	TGTGCCAGCAGCGTAGCATACAGCTCCTACGAGCAGTACTTC
once	-	TRBJ1-2	TRBV7-9	CASSPERGNYGYTF	TGTGCCAGCAGCCCCGAGCGGGGGAACTATGGCTACACCTTC
-	-	TRBJ1-2	TRBV6-5	CASTPRSGSYGYTF	TGTGCCAGCACCCCGAGGTCAGGGAGCTATGGCTACACCTTC
-	-	TRBJ2-7	TRBV7-2	CASSLAANGYEQYF	TGTGCCAGCAGCTTAGCTGCCAACGGCTACGAGCAGTACTTC
-	-	TRBJ1-5	TRBV11-2	CASSFPQTGNQPQHF	TGTGCCAGCAGCTTTCCACAGACGGGCAATCAGCCCCAGCATTTT
-	-	TRBJ2-7	TRBV10-3	CAISDWTASSYEQYF	TGTGCCATCAGTGACTGGACGGCGAGCTCCTACGAGCAGTACTTC
once	-	TRBJ1-4	TRBV6-4	CASRNRGLNEKLFF	TGTGCCAGCAGGAATAGGGGCCTTAATGAAAAACTGTTTTTT
-	-	TRBJ2-7	TRBV6-1	CASSTYRGYYEQYF	TGTGCCAGCAGTACCTATCGGGGGTACTACGAGCAGTACTTC
-	-	TRBJ2-6	TRBV6-6	CASSAGTTGANVLTF	TGTGCCAGCAGTGCCGGGACAACTGGGGCCAACGTCCTGACTTTC
-	TRBD2	TRBJ2-1	TRBV9	CASSVALAGVHEQFF	TGTGCCAGCAGCGTAGCTTTAGCGGGAGTACATGAGCAGTTCTTC
-	-	TRBJ2-3	TRBV6-5	CASSYLKPQGTDTQYF	TGTGCCAGCAGTTACTTAAAGCCCCAGGGCACAGATACGCAGTATTTT